This T cell receptor (beta chain) was obtained from a study of technical replicates of blood from four donors. This CDR3 has 15 amino acids. Losses at the gene ends were 0 bases for V and 3 bases for J; bases not matched to a gene: 2. CDR1 and CDR2 (germline): SGHNT, YENEEA. Using immunoSEQ multiplex PCR, the repertoire was profiled, and TCRdb retains in-frame clones only, with some absent. The sample has fewer than 90,000 clones, 85% to 95% seen once. This receptor was obtained from a human donor in good health. The chain uses TRBV11-3 and TRBJ2-5; 9 nucleotides line up with TRBD1. The sample comprised T cells isolated from PBMCs. CDR3 in DNA: TGTGCCAGCAGCTTAGAGGGGACAGGGAAAGAGACCCAGTACTTC. This gives the protein CASSLEGTGKETQYF.